The 27 T cell receptor beta chains below come from one sample, sequenced in a study of siplizumab effects on memory and regulatory T cells. Assay: immunoSEQ multiplex PCR; the TCRdb copy retains only in-frame clones and omits some. The table includes around 100,000 clones, 92% detected once. The sample comprised non-Treg CD4+ T cells sorted from blood. Receptors originate from a human donor in good health.

The table lists this clone with a count of one. The chain combines TRBV7-2 with TRBJ2-3; TRBD1 matches 8 bases. The CDR3 is made up of 15 amino acids. Germline CDR1 reads SGHTA; CDR2 reads FQGNSA. Trimming took 5 bases from V and 3 from J; bases not matched to a gene: 7. The CDR3 sequence: CASSRRQGRTDTQYF. In DNA form, the CDR3 reads TGTGCCAGCAGCCGTAGACAGGGGAGGACAGATACGCAGTATTTT.

The chain is built from TRBV7-2 and TRBJ2-7; no clear D. The germline V and J ends were trimmed by 1 base and 6 bases, with 7 bases remaining between them. CDR3 length: 12 residues. CDR1 and CDR2 from the germline V gene are SGHTA and FQGNSA. In DNA form, the CDR3 reads TGTGCCAGCAGCTTAGTATTAACCGAGCAGTACTTC. Translating gives CASSLVLTEQYF.

This chain links TRBV5-1 with TRBJ2-7; 9 bases fit TRBD1. This CDR3 has 15 residues. V dropped 3 bases and J dropped 0; count of bases not matched to a gene: 4. CDR1 and CDR2 from the germline V gene are SGHRS and YFSETQ. The CDR3 DNA reads TGCGCCAGCAGCTCGGGACAGGGTATCTCCTACGAGCAGTACTTC. It yields the protein CASSSGQGISYEQYF.

The chain has TRBV5-1 and TRBJ2-3; D gene unclear. This CDR3 comprises 14 residues. Germline CDR1 SGHRS, CDR2 YFSETQ. V shed 0 bases and J shed 5 bases, with 10 bases lying between them. DNA of the CDR3: TGCGCCAGCAGCTTGGCCTTTACAAAAGATACGCAGTATTTT. It specifies CASSLAFTKDTQYF.

This chain uses TRBV6-1 with TRBJ2-7; 7 bases are shared with TRBD1. Germline trimming cut 3 bases from V and 1 base from J; bases unmatched to any gene: 9. The CDR3 runs to 16 residues. In germline, CDR1 is MNHNS, CDR2 SASEGT. The CDR3 loop is CASSDHRGRGSYEQYF. DNA for the CDR3: TGTGCCAGCAGTGATCATAGGGGGCGAGGATCCTACGAGCAGTACTTC.

This clone occurred once. This rearrangement joins TRBV11-3 to TRBJ2-5; 12 bases agree with TRBD2. Germline V gives CDR1 SGHNT, CDR2 YENEEA. Unmatched junction bases numbered 11, after V lost 5 bases and J lost 4 bases. The CDR3 is made up of 17 amino acids. CDR3 in amino acids: CASSLRTSGIGGETQYF. The CDR3 DNA reads as TGTGCCAGCAGCCTTCGGACTAGCGGGATAGGGGGAGAGACCCAGTACTTC.

The J gene is TRBJ1-2, the V gene TRBV4-3, with 10 positions matching TRBD1. The CDR3 is made up of 15 amino acids. Losses at the gene ends were 0 bases for V and 8 bases for J; bases not matched to a gene: 6. CDR1 LGHNA and CDR2 YSLEER come from the germline V gene. The CDR3 reads CASSQDRTGGRGYTF. CDR3 coding DNA: TGCGCCAGCAGCCAAGATCGGACAGGGGGAAGGGGCTACACCTTC.

This clone was seen only a few times. The V call is TRBV5-4, the J call TRBJ2-7, with D tentatively TRBD2 (6 bases). The length of the CDR3 is 15 residues. The germline V gene encodes CDR1 SGHNT and CDR2 YYREEE (reference sequence). Trimming removed 1 base at V and 7 bases at J, with 18 bases between. CDR3 sequence reads: CASSLNAGMGDEQYF. The CDR3 DNA is TGTGCCAGCAGCTTGAATGCGGGGATGGGCGATGAGCAGTACTTC.

The chain links TRBV19 to TRBJ2-7; possible D gene TRBD1, 5 bases. V was shortened by 4 bases and J by 0 bases, with 13 bases between the two germline ends. The CDR3 has 15 amino acids. Germline CDR1 LNHDA, CDR2 SQIVND (reference sequence). The CDR3 protein is CASSKVGRASYEQYF. CDR3 sequence (DNA): TGTGCCAGTAGTAAGGTGGGCAGGGCCTCCTACGAGCAGTACTTC.

The gene calls are TRBV5-1 and TRBJ2-5, with 14 bases that match TRBD2. CDR1 and CDR2 (germline): SGHRS, YFSETQ. V gave up 4 bases and J gave up 4 bases; unmatched junction bases: 6. This CDR3 spans 16 amino acids. CDR3 sequence (DNA): TGCGCCAGCAGCCCCGCTGGGACTAGCGGGAGAGAGACCCAGTACTTC. This gives the protein CASSPAGTSGRETQYF.

The V call is TRBV2, the J call TRBJ2-7; 11 bases align to TRBD1. This CDR3 region has 15 residues. The germline V gene has CDR1 SNHLY and CDR2 FYNNEI. V was clipped by 5 bases and J by 3 bases; unmatched bases: 6. In nucleotides, the CDR3 is TGTGCCAGCAGTCCACACGGGACAGGGGGCTACGAGCAGTACTTC. This sequence encodes CASSPHGTGGYEQYF.

The CDR3 is CASWLGNYQETQYF. The CDR3 DNA reads TGTGCCAGCTGGCTCGGCAACTACCAAGAGACCCAGTACTTC. The rearrangement links TRBV6-1 to TRBJ2-5; D uncertain. V was shortened by 8 bases and J by 0 bases, with 13 bases between the two germline ends. The CDR3 spans 14 residues. Germline CDR1 reads MNHNS; CDR2 reads SASEGT.

The V call is TRBV5-1, the J call TRBJ2-1; tentative D call: TRBD2 (6 bases). Per the germline V gene, CDR1 is SGHRS and CDR2 is YFSETQ. There are 14 residues in the CDR3. Trimming took 2 bases from V and 6 from J, leaving 12 bases between them. The CDR3 DNA follows: TGCGCCAGCAGCTTAAGACTAGGTGGCAATGAGCAGTTCTTC. Translation gives CASSLRLGGNEQFF.

This chain joins TRBV7-9 and TRBJ2-5, with D possibly TRBD1 on 6 matching bases. CDR1 is SEHNR, CDR2 FQNEAQ, per germline (reference sequence). Trimming took 6 bases from V and 3 from J, leaving 11 bases between them. The CDR3 has 13 residues. CDR3 bases: TGTGCCAGCAGTTTGACAGGAGAAGAGACCCAGTACTTC. Translating it yields CASSLTGEETQYF.

The genes are TRBV2 and TRBJ2-1; D tentatively fits TRBD1 or TRBD2 (6 bases each). CDR1 is SNHLY, CDR2 FYNNEI, per germline. V was cut by 0 bases and J by 4 bases, with 10 bases left in between. This CDR3 has 15 amino acids. The CDR3, as DNA: TGTGCCAGCAGTGAAGCGCTAGGGGGGTACAATGAGCAGTTCTTC. Its translation: CASSEALGGYNEQFF.

The chain employs TRBV5-1 and TRBJ2-3, with TRBD2 matching 11 bases. This CDR3 is 16 amino acids long. V shed 4 bases and J 4 bases; nucleotides not matched to a gene: 8. The germline V gene encodes CDR1 SGHRS and CDR2 YFSETQ. The CDR3 sequence: CASSREIAGGPDTQYF. The CDR3 coding sequence is TGCGCCAGCAGCAGAGAAATAGCGGGAGGGCCAGATACGCAGTATTTT.

The chain employs TRBV5-1 and TRBJ1-1; D unresolved. Germline V gene sequence: CDR1 SGHRS, CDR2 YFSETQ. Trimming took off 4 bases at V and 4 bases at J, with 8 bases between the two ends. CDR3 length: 12 amino acids. This CDR3 is CASSPRGTEAFF. Written as DNA, the CDR3 is TGCGCCAGCAGCCCCCGGGGCACTGAAGCTTTCTTT.

The J gene is TRBJ2-2, the V gene TRBV7-3, with D possibly TRBD2 on 6 matching bases. The germline V gene has CDR1 SGHTA and CDR2 FQGTGA. The CDR3 has 14 amino acids. Trimming left V 3 bases short and J 6 bases short, with 11 bases between. CDR3 coding DNA: TGTGCCAGCAGCTTCGGACCGGGAGCCGGGGAGCTGTTTTTT. This gives the protein CASSFGPGAGELFF.

The chain is built from TRBV19 and TRBJ2-4; 7 nucleotides line up with TRBD2. The CDR3 sequence is 16 residues long. In germline, CDR1 is LNHDA, CDR2 SQIVND (reference sequence). Unmatched junction bases numbered 9, after V lost 3 bases and J lost 4 bases. The CDR3 region is CASSMGNPGGKNIQYF. CDR3 nucleotide sequence: TGTGCCAGTAGTATGGGCAATCCGGGAGGAAAAAACATTCAGTACTTC.

V usage is TRBV18 and J usage is TRBJ2-3; 7 bases agree with TRBD2. The V segment lost 3 bases and the J segment 5 bases; nucleotides outside the gene matches: 5. The CDR3 has 14 residues. Per the germline V gene, CDR1 is KGHSH and CDR2 is LQKENI. Here the CDR3 DNA reads TGTGCCAGCTCACCCCAGCGGGGTATAGATACGCAGTATTTT. Protein sequence: CASSPQRGIDTQYF.

This chain connects TRBV6-5 to TRBJ2-7; 11 bases align to TRBD2. Germline V CDR1 and CDR2: MNHEY, SVGAGI. The CDR3 totals 14 residues. The junction had 8 bases not matched to a gene; V was cut back by 11 bases and J by 2 bases. This CDR3 is CAVSLSGRAYEQYF. The CDR3 coding sequence is TGTGCCGTGTCTCTTAGCGGGAGGGCCTACGAGCAGTACTTC.

The genes are TRBV11-2 and TRBJ2-7; weak D call: TRBD2 (5 bases). Germline V gene data show CDR1 as SGHAT and CDR2 as FQNNGV. The length of the CDR3 is 15 residues. V shed 3 bases and J shed 0 bases, with 12 bases lying between them. The CDR3 DNA sequence: TGTGCCAGCAGCTTTTATATAGAGGGCTCCTACGAGCAGTACTTC. Protein sequence: CASSFYIEGSYEQYF.

The rearrangement uses TRBV10-3 and TRBJ2-1, with TRBD1 matching over 9 bases. The V gene end was trimmed by 2 bases and the J gene end by 8 bases; junction bases not matched to a gene: 4. The CDR3 is 14 amino acids. The germline V gene encodes CDR1 ENHRY and CDR2 SYGVKD. The CDR3 is CAISERTGVYEQFF. In DNA form, the CDR3 reads TGTGCCATCAGTGAGCGGACAGGGGTCTATGAGCAGTTCTTC.

V is TRBV4-3 and J is TRBJ2-1; unclear D gene. This CDR3 region has 13 residues. Germline loops: CDR1 LGHNA, CDR2 YSLEER. The ends were cut back, 0 bases at V and 11 bases at J, with 11 bases in the middle. The CDR3 sequence is CASSQEVSGKQFF. In DNA form, the CDR3 reads TGCGCCAGCAGCCAAGAGGTCTCAGGCAAGCAGTTCTTC.

This chain uses TRBV4-2 with TRBJ1-4; D perhaps matches TRBD1 (5 bases). Trimming stripped 6 bases from V and 6 bases from J, with 14 bases between. The CDR3 has 14 amino acids. Germline assignment: CDR1 LGHNA and CDR2 YNFKEQ. This CDR3 reads CASRGEYRDEKLFF. CDR3 nucleotides: TGTGCCAGCAGAGGGGAATACCGGGATGAAAAACTGTTTTTT.

The rearrangement links TRBV9 to TRBJ2-7; tentatively, D is TRBD1 or TRBD2 (5 bases each). V was clipped by 0 bases and J by 6 bases, with 13 bases between them. In germline, CDR1 is SGDLS, CDR2 YYNGEE. The CDR3 consists of 14 residues. CDR3 DNA sequence: TGTGCCAGCAGCGTAGCCTCCGGGACCGTCGAGCAGTACTTC. As protein: CASSVASGTVEQYF.

CDR3 nucleotide sequence: TGCGCCAGCAGCCAAGACGGGACAGCCCGATCCTACGAGCAGTACTTC. As protein: CASSQDGTARSYEQYF. The chain employs TRBV4-1 and TRBJ2-7, with 7 bases that match TRBD1. V lost 0 bases to trimming and J lost 1 base; unmatched junction nucleotides: 6. Germline loops: CDR1 MGHRA, CDR2 YSYEKL. The CDR3 runs 16 residues.